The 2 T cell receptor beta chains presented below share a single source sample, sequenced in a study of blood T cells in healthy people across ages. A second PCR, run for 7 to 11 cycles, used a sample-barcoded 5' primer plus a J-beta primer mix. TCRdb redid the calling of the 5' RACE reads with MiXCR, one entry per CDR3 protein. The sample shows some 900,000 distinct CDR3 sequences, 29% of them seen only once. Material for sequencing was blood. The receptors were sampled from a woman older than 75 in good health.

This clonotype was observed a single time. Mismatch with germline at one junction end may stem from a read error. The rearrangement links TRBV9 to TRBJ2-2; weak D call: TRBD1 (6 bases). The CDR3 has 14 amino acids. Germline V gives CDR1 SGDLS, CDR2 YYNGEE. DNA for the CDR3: TGTGCCAGCAGGGATTTAGGGGACACCGGGGAGCGGTTTTTT. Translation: CASRDLGDTGERFF.

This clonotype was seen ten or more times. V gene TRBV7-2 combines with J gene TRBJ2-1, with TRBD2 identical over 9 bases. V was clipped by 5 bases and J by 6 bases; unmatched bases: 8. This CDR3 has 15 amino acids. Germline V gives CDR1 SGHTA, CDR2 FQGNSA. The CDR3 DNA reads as TGTGCCAGCAGCCGGCCCGGGACTAGCCGCAATGAGCAGTTCTTC. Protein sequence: CASSRPGTSRNEQFF.